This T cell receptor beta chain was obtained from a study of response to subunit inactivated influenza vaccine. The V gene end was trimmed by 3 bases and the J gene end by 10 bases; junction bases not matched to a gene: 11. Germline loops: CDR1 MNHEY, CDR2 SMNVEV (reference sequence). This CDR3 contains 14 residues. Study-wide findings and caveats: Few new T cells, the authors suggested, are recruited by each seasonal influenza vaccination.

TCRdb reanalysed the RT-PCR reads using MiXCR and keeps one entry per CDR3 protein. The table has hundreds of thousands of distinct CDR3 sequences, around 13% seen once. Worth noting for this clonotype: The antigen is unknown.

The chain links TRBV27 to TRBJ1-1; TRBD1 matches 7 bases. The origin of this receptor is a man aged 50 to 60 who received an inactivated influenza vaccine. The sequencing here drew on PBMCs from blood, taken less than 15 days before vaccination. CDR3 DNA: TGTGCCAGCAGTTTCAAGACAGGGTCGGGGGTAGCTTTCTTT. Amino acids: CASSFKTGSGVAFF.